A selection of T cell receptor beta chains follows, all from one sample in a study of T cells after yellow fever vaccination. TCRdb reprocessed the 5' RACE reads with MiXCR, giving one entry per CDR3 protein. The sample yields a few hundred thousand distinct CDR3 sequences, 11% seen once. Sequenced material: PBMCs, taken on the day of the first yellow fever vaccination. All receptors derive from a man between 18 and 35 years old who received the YFV17D yellow fever vaccine. CDR3s include the opening cysteine and the closing phenylalanine or tryptophan. Each record gives: J gene, V gene, clone size, D gene, CDR3 protein, CDR3 DNA. A D gene is named only where the DNA matches it firmly. Clone size, where shown, is once, few, many, or a class for clones that have expanded.

J: TRBJ2-3
V: TRBV27
size: .
D: .
CDR3: CASSLSIGARVFTQYF
DNA: TGTGCCAGCAGTTTATCGATAGGTGCCCGAGTTTTTACGCAGTATTTT

J: TRBJ2-2
V: TRBV10-3
size: few
D: TRBD1
CDR3: CATGTGETGELFF
DNA: TGTGCCACGGGGACAGGGGAAACCGGGGAGCTGTTTTTT

J: TRBJ1-2
V: TRBV9
size: .
D: .
CDR3: CASCAGGEDYGYTF
DNA: TGTGCCAGTTGCGCGGGAGGGGAGGACTATGGCTACACCTTC

J: TRBJ2-3
V: TRBV6-2/TRBV6-3
size: .
D: .
CDR3: CASSYGLAATHTDTQYF
DNA: TGTGCCAGCAGTTACGGGTTAGCGGCGACCCACACAGATACGCAGTATTTT

J: TRBJ2-1
V: TRBV20-1
size: .
D: .
CDR3: CSARKSPGYNEQFF
DNA: TGCAGTGCTAGAAAGAGCCCCGGCTACAATGAGCAGTTCTTC

J: TRBJ2-2
V: TRBV11-2
size: many
D: .
CDR3: CASSPGWNTGELFF
DNA: TGTGCCAGCAGCCCGGGATGGAACACCGGGGAGCTGTTTTTT

J: TRBJ2-4
V: TRBV9
size: .
D: .
CDR3: CASSVGPGVDIQYF
DNA: TGTGCCAGCAGCGTAGGTCCGGGTGTGGACATTCAGTACTTC

J: TRBJ2-5
V: TRBV12-3/TRBV12-4
size: .
D: TRBD2
CDR3: CASRPSGGIQGTQYF
DNA: TGTGCCAGCAGACCTAGCGGGGGGATCCAGGGGACCCAGTACTTC

J: TRBJ2-3
V: TRBV6-1
size: .
D: TRBD2
CDR3: CASRVAGAGSDTQYF
DNA: TGTGCCAGCAGGGTAGCGGGGGCCGGATCAGATACGCAGTATTTT

J: TRBJ2-2
V: TRBV7-3
size: few
D: .
CDR3: CASSLRVGGPGELFF
DNA: TGTGCCAGCAGCTTAAGAGTTGGCGGACCCGGGGAGCTGTTTTTT

J: TRBJ2-5
V: TRBV5-5
size: .
D: .
CDR3: CASRLRQETQYF
DNA: TGTGCCAGCAGACTGAGGCAAGAGACCCAGTACTTC

J: TRBJ2-1
V: TRBV5-1
size: few
D: TRBD2
CDR3: CASSYGTSGVNEQFF
DNA: TGCGCCAGCAGCTACGGGACTAGCGGGGTCAATGAGCAGTTCTTC